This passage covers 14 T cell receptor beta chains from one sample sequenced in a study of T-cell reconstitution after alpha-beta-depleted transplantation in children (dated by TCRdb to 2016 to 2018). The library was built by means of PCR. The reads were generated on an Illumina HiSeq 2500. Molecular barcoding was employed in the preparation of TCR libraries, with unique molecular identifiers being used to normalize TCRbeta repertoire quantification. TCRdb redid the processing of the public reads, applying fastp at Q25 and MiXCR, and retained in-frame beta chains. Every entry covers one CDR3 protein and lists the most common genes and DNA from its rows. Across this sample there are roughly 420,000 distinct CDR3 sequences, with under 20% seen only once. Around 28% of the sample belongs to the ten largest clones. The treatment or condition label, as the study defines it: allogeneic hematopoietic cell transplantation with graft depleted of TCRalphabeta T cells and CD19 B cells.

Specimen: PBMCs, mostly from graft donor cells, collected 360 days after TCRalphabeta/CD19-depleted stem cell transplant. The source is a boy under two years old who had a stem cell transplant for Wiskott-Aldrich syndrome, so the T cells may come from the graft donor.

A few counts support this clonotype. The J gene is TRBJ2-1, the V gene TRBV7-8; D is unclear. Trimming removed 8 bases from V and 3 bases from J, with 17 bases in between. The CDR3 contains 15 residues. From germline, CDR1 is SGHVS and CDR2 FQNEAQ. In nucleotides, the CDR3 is TGTGCCAGCCATCTTCTCTCGGTAGGCTACAATGAGCAGTTCTTC. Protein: CASHLLSVGYNEQFF.

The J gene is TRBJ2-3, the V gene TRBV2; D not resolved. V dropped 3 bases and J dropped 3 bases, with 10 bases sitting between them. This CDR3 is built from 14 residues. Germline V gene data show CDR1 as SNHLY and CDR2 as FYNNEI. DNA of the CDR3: TGTGCCAGCAGTGATTGGGGATGGACAGATACGCAGTATTTT. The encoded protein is CASSDWGWTDTQYF.

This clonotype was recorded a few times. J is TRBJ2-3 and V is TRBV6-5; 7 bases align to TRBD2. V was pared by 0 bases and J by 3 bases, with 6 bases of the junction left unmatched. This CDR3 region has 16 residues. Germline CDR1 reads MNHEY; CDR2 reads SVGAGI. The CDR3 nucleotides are TGTGCCAGCAGTTACTCGGGGGTGGGAGGGACAGATACGCAGTATTTT. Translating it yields CASSYSGVGGTDTQYF.

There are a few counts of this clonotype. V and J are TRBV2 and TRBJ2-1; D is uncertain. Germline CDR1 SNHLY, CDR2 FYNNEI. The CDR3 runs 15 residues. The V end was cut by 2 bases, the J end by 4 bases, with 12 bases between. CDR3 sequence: CASSELGYPYNEQFF. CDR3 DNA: TGTGCCAGCAGTGAATTAGGCTACCCGTACAATGAGCAGTTCTTC. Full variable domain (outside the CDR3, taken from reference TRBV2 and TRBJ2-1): EPEVTQTPSHQVTQMGQEVILRCVPISNHLYFYWYRQILGQKVEFLVSFYNNEISEKSEIFDDQFSVERPDGSNFTLKIRSTKLEDSAMYFCASSELGYPYNEQFFGPGTRLTVL.

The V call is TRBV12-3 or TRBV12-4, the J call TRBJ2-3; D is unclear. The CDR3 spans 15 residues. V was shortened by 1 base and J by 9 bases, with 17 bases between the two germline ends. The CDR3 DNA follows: TGTGCCAGCAGTTTAGGGCCCGGTAGTGAGAGGACGCAGTATTTT. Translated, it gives CASSLGPGSERTQYF.

CDR3 protein: CASSLRAGLGEQYF. The CDR3 nucleotides read TGTGCCAGCAGCTTAAGGGCCGGCCTCGGCGAGCAGTACTTC. The chain uses TRBV7-2 and TRBJ2-7; D gene uncertain. This CDR3 has 14 amino acids. The V gene's germline CDR1 is SGHTA and CDR2 FQGNSA. Trimming removed 2 bases at V and 6 bases at J, with 14 bases between.

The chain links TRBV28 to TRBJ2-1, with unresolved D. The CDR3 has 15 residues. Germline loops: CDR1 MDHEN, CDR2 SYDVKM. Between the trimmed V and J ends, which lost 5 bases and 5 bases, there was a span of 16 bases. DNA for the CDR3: TGTGCCAGCAGTCCAACGGGTGTAGGGAACAATGAGCAGTTCTTC. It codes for CASSPTGVGNNEQFF.

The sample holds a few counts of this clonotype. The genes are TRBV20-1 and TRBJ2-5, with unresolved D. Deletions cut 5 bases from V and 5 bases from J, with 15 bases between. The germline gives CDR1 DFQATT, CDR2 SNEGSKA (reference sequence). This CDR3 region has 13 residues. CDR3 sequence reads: CSAQKVVRETQYF. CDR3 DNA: TGCAGTGCTCAAAAAGTTGTAAGGGAGACCCAGTACTTC.

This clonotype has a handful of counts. CDR3: CASSHTSGATDTQYF. CDR3 in DNA: TGTGCCAGCAGCCATACTAGCGGGGCCACAGATACGCAGTATTTT. The chain recombines TRBV3-1 with TRBJ2-3; 10 positions match TRBD2. Looked up from germline, CDR1 is LGHDT and CDR2 is YNNKEL (reference sequence). This CDR3 spans 15 amino acids. V lost 3 bases to trimming and J lost 2 bases; unmatched junction nucleotides: 2.

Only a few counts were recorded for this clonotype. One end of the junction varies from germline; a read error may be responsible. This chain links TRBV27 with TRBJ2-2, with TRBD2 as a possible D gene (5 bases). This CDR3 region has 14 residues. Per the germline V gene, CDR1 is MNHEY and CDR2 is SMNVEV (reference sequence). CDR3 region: CASSLHGNPGELFF. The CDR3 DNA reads TGTGCCAGCAGTTTGCACGGGAACCCCGGGGAGCTGTTTTTT.

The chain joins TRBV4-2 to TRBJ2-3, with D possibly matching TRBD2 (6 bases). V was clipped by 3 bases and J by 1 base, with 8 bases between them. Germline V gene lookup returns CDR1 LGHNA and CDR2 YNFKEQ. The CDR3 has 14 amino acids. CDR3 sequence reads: CASSHGGGTDTQYF. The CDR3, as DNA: TGTGCCAGCAGCCATGGCGGGGGCACAGATACGCAGTATTTT.

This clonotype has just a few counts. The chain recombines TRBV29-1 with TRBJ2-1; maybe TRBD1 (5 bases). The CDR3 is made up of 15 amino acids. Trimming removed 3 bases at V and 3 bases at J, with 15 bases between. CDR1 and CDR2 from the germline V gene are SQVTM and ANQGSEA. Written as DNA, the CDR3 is TGCAGCGTTGACACAGGCCGAAGGGACTACAATGAGCAGTTCTTC. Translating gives CSVDTGRRDYNEQFF.

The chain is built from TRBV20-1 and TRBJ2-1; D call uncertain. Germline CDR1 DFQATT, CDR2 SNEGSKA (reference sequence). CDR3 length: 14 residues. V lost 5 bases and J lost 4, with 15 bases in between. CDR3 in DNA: TGCAGTGCTTTAGCTTCCTACGATTACAATGAGCAGTTCTTC. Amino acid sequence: CSALASYDYNEQFF.

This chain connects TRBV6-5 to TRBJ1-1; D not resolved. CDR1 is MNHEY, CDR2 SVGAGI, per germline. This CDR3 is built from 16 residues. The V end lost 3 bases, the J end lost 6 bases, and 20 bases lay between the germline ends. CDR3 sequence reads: CASSYDPPLRFSEAFF. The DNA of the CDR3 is TGTGCCAGCAGTTATGACCCCCCCCTACGGTTTTCTGAAGCTTTCTTT.